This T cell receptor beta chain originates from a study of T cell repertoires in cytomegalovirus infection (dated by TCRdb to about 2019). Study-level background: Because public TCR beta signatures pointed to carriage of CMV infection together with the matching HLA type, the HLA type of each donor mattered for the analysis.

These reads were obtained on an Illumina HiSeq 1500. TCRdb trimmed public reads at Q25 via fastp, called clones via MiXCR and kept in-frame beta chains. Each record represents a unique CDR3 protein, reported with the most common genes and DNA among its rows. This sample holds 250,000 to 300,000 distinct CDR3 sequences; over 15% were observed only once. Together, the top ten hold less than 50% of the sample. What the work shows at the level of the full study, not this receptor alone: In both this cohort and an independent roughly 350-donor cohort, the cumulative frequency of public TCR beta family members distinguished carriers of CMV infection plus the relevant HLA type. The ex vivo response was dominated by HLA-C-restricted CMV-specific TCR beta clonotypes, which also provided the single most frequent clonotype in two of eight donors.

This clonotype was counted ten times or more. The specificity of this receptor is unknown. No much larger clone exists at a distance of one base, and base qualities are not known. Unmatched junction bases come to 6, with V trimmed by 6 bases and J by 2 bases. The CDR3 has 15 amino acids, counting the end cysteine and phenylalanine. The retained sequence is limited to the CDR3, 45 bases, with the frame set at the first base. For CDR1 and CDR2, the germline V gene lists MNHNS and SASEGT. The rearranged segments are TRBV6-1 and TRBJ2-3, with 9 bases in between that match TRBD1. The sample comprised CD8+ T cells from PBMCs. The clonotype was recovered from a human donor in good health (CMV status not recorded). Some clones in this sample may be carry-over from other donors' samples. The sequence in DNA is TGTGCCAGCAGCGACCGGGACAGGGCCACAGATACGCAGTATTTT. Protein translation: CASSDRDRATDTQYF.